Listed below are T cell receptor beta chains from one sample, sequenced in a study of control samples from healthy donors and cancer patients. Measured with immunoSEQ multiplex PCR; TCRdb has only the in-frame clones, and not every one. The sample carries 100,000 to 150,000 clones, over 75% recorded once. Sequencing used blood. The source is a man aged 45-65 years in good health. The CDR3 runs from the conserved cysteine through the conserved F or W.

J gene | V gene | CDR3 protein
TRBJ2-7 | TRBV3-1/TRBV3-2 | CASSQVDGYEQYF
TRBJ1-6 | TRBV4-1 | CASSQGSYNSPLHF
TRBJ2-2 | TRBV6-5 | CASSFGQGYTGELFF
TRBJ2-7 | TRBV5-1 | CASRVRETSSYEQYF
TRBJ2-3 | TRBV19 | CATMKTGEATDTQYF
TRBJ1-4 | TRBV2 | CASSEAYPRAEKLFF
TRBJ2-5 | TRBV27 | CASRKRLAGGQETQYF
TRBJ1-6 | TRBV30 | CAWGGDSWSPLHF
TRBJ2-7 | TRBV4-1 | CASSQDPYGTEGEQYF
TRBJ1-6 | TRBV9 | CASSPRTGYSPLHF
TRBJ2-5 | TRBV4-1 | CASSQGVTEGRETQYF
TRBJ1-5 | TRBV30 | CAWSQGQAGNQPQHF
TRBJ1-4 | TRBV5-6 | CASSSDRVNEKLFF
TRBJ2-5 | TRBV2 | CASRRETQYF
TRBJ2-5 | TRBV2 | CASCLQGVQETQYF
TRBJ2-1 | TRBV15 | CATSRWGRQGGNEQFF
TRBJ2-3 | TRBV13 | CASSWGTEGVGDTQYF
TRBJ1-1 | TRBV13 | CASSLVRKSTEAFF
TRBJ2-7 | TRBV5-4 | CASSSPGQERGEQYF
TRBJ1-1 | TRBV6-1 | CASSESQGGEAFF
TRBJ1-4 | TRBV2 | CASSTNRVANEKLFF
TRBJ1-5 | TRBV27 | CASSLGWTGSNQPQHF
TRBJ1-5 | TRBV27 | CASSLGLEGNQPQHF
TRBJ2-2 | TRBV11-1 | CASSLDRGTNTGELFF
TRBJ2-1 | TRBV28 | CASGLAGRPYNEQFF
TRBJ2-2 | TRBV7-9 | CASRYTGELFF
TRBJ2-1 | TRBV29-1 | CSAPHRDNEQFF
TRBJ2-1 | TRBV7-3 | CASSLSLAGGQGNEQFF
TRBJ1-2 | TRBV5-6 | CASSRGGAFSYGYTF
TRBJ2-7 | TRBV6-2/TRBV6-3 | CASSTGTSNEQYF
TRBJ1-6 | TRBV3-1/TRBV3-2 | CASSQDHGPNSPLHF
TRBJ1-3 | TRBV7-8 | CASRTAGGNTIYF
TRBJ2-7 | TRBV6-1 | CASSEGWGVTYEQYF
TRBJ1-6 | TRBV5-6 | CASSYAGGNNSPLHF
TRBJ1-2 | TRBV28 | CASISQKRYGYTF
TRBJ1-2 | TRBV21-1 | CASSKGYGTLNYGYTF